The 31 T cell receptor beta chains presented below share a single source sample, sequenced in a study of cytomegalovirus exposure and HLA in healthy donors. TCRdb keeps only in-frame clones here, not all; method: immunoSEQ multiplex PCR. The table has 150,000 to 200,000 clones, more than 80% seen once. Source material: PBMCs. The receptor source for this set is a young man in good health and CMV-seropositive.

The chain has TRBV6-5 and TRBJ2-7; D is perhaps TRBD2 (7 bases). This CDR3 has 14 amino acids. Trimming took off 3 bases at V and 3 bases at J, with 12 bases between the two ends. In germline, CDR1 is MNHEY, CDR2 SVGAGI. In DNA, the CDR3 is TGTGCCAGCAGTTATAAGGGGGGGTACTACGAGCAGTACTTC. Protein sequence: CASSYKGGYYEQYF.

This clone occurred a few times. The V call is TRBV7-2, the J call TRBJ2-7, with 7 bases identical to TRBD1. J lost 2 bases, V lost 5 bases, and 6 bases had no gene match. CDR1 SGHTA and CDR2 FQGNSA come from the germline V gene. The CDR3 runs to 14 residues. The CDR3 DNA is TGTGCCAGCAGCAAACAGGGGTCCGCCTACGAGCAGTACTTC. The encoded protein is CASSKQGSAYEQYF.

As DNA, the CDR3 is TGTGCCAGCAGTGAGAGACAAAATCTTTACGAGCAGTACTTC. Translated, it gives CASSERQNLYEQYF. V is TRBV6-1 and J is TRBJ2-7; D unclear. The V and J ends lost 3 bases and 4 bases respectively, with 13 bases between them. The length of the CDR3 is 14 residues. The germline V gene has CDR1 MNHNS and CDR2 SASEGT.

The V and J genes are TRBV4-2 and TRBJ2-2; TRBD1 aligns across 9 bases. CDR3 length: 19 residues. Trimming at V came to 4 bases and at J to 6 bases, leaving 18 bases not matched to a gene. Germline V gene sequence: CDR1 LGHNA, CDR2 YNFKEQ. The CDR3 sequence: CASSPGTGRLAETAGELFF. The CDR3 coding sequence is TGTGCCAGCAGCCCCGGGACAGGGCGGCTAGCGGAAACGGCCGGGGAGCTGTTTTTT.

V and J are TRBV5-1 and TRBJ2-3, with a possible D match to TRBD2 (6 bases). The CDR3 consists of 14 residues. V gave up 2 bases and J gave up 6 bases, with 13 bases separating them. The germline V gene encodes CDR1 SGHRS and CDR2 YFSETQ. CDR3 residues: CASSFSGDMDTQYF. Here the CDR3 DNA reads TGCGCCAGCAGCTTCTCGGGAGATATGGATACGCAGTATTTT.

The CDR3 reads CASSRDRSTDTQYF. CDR3 bases: TGTGCCAGCAGCAGGGACAGAAGCACAGATACGCAGTATTTT. The chain employs TRBV2 and TRBJ2-3; 7 nucleotides match TRBD1. This CDR3 region has 14 residues. V shed 6 bases and J 0 bases; nucleotides not matched to a gene: 3. Germline-derived CDR1 and CDR2 are SNHLY and FYNNEI.

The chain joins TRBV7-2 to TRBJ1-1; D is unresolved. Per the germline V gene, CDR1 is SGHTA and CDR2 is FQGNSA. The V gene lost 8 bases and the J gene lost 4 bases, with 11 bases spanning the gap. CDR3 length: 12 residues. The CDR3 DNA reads TGTGCCAGCGGCGGGGTTGGCACTGAAGCTTTCTTT. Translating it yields CASGGVGTEAFF.

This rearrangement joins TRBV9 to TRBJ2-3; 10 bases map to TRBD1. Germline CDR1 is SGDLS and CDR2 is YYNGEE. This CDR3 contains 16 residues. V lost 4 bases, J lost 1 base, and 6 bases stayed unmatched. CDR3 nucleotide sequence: TGTGCCAGCAGCCCCCGACAGGGGGCCGGCACAGATACGCAGTATTTT. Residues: CASSPRQGAGTDTQYF.

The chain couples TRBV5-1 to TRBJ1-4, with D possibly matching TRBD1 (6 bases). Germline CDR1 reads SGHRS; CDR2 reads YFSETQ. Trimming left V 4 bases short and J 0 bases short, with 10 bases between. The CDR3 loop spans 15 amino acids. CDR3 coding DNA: TGCGCCAGCAGCGACTCAGGGGCAACTAATGAAAAACTGTTTTTT. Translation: CASSDSGATNEKLFF.

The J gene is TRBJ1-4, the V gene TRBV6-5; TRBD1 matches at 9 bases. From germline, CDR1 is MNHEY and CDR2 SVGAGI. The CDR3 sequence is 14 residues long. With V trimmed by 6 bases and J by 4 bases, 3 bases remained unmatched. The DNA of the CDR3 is TGTGCCAGCAGAAAGGACAGGGGTAATGAAAAACTGTTTTTT. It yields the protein CASRKDRGNEKLFF.

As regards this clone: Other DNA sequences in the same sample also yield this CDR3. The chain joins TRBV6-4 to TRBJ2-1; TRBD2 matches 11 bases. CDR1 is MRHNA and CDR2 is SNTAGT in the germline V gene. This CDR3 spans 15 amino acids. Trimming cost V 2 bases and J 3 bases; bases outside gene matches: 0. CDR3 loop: CASSDGTSGYNEQFF. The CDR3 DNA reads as TGTGCCAGCAGTGACGGGACTAGCGGCTACAATGAGCAGTTCTTC.

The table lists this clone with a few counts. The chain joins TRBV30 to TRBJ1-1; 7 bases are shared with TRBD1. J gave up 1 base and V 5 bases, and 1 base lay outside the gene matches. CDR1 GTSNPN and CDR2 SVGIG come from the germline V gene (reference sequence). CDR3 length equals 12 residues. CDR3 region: CAWGQENTEAFF. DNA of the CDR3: TGTGCCTGGGGACAGGAGAACACTGAAGCTTTCTTT.

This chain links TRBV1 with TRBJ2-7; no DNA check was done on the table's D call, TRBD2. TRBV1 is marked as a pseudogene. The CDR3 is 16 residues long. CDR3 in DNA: TGCACCAGCAGCCACCCGGCCGAAGCGGGAGCCCACGAGCAGTACTTC. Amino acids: CTSSHPAEAGAHEQYF.

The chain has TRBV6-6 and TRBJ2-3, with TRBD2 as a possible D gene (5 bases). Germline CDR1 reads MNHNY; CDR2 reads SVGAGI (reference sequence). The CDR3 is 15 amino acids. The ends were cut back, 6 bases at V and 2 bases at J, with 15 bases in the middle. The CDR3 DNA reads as TGTGCCAGCAGCCAAAAGCAAGCGGCCACAGATACGCAGTATTTT. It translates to CASSQKQAATDTQYF.

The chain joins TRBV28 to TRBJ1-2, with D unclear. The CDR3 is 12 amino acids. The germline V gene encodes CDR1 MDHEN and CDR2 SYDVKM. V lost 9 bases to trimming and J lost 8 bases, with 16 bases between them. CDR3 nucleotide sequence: TGTGCCAGGTTGAGTCGGGGATTCGGCTACACCTTC. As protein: CARLSRGFGYTF.

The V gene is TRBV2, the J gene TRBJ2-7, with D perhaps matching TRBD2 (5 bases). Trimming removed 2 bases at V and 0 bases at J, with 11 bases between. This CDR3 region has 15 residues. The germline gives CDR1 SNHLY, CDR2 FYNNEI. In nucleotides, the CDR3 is TGTGCCAGCAGTGAACGATCCGGGGTCTCCTACGAGCAGTACTTC. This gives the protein CASSERSGVSYEQYF.

The DNA of the CDR3 is TGTGCCAGCAGCGGACAGGGGCGAAACACCATATATTTT. It codes for CASSGQGRNTIYF. The V and J genes are TRBV9 and TRBJ1-3, with 8 nucleotides matching TRBD1. This CDR3 has 13 residues. From germline, CDR1 is SGDLS and CDR2 YYNGEE. Losses at the gene ends were 3 bases for V and 5 bases for J; bases not matched to a gene: 1.

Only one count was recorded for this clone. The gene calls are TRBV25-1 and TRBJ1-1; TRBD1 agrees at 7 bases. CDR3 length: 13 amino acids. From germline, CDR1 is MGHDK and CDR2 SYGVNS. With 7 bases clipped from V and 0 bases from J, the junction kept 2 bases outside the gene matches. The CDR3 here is CASTDRVNTEAFF. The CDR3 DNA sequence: TGTGCCAGCACTGACAGGGTGAACACTGAAGCTTTCTTT.

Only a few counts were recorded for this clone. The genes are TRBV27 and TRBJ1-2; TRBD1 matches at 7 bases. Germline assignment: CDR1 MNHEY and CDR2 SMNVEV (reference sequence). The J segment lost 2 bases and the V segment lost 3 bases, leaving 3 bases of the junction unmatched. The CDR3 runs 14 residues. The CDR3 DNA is TGTGCCAGCAGTTTGGACAGGCGGAACTATGGCTACACCTTC. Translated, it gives CASSLDRRNYGYTF.

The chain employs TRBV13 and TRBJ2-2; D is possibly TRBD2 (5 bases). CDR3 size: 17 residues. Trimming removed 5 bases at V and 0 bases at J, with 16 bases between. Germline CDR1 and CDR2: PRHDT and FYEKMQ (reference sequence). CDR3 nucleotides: TGTGCCAGCAGCAAATGGGAGACCCAGGCGAACACCGGGGAGCTGTTTTTT. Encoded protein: CASSKWETQANTGELFF.

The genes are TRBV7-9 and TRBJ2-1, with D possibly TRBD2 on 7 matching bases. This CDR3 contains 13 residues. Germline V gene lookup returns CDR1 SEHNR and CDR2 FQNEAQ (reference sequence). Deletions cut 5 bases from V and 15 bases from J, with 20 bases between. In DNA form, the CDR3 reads TGTGCCAGCAGCCCGGCGGCGGGGGCGGACCGGTTCTTC. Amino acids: CASSPAAGADRFF.

The CDR3 DNA is TGTGCCAGTAGTGACACCGGGACTAGCGGTGGGGGCGAGCAGTACTTC. Protein product: CASSDTGTSGGGEQYF. This sequence joins TRBV19 and TRBJ2-7; TRBD2 matches 11 bases. The germline CDR1 and CDR2 sequences are LNHDA and SQIVND (reference sequence). The junction had 12 bases not matched to a gene; V was cut back by 5 bases and J by 6 bases. CDR3 size: 16 residues.

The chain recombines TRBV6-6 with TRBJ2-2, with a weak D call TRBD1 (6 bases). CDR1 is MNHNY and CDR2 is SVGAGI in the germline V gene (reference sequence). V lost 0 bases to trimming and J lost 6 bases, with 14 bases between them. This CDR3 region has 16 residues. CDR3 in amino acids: CASSYSRPDSSGELFF. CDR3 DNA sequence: TGTGCCAGCAGTTACTCAAGGCCGGACAGTTCCGGGGAGCTGTTTTTT.

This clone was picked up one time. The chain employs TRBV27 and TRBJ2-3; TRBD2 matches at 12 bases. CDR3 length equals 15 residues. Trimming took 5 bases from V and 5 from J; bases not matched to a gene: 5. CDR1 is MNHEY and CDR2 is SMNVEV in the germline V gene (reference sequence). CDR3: CASSTPGLAGDTQYF. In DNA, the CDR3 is TGTGCCAGCAGTACCCCGGGACTAGCGGGAGATACGCAGTATTTT.

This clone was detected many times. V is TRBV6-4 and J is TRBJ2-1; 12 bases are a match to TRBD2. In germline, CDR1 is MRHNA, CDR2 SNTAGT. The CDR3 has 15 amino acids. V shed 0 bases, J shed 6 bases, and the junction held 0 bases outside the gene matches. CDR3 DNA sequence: TGTGCCAGCAGTGACTCGACTAGCGGGAGCAATGAGCAGTTCTTC. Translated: CASSDSTSGSNEQFF.

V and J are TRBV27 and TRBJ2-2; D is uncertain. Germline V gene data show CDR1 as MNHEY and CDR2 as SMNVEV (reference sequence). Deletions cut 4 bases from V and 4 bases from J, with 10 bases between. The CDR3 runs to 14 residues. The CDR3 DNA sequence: TGTGCCAGCAGTTCCACCCTAAGCACCGGGGAGCTGTTTTTT. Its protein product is CASSSTLSTGELFF.

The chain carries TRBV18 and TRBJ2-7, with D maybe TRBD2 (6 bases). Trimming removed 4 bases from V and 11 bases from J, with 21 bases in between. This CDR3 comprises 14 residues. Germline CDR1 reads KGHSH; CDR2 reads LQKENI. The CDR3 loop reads CASSQSLSTGDKYF. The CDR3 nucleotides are TGTGCCAGCTCACAGTCCCTAAGTACGGGAGACAAGTACTTC.

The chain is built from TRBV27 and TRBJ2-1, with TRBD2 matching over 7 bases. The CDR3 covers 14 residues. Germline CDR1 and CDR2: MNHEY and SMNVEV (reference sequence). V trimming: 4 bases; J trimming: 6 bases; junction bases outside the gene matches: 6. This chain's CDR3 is CASSSRTSSNEQFF. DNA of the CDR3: TGTGCCAGCAGTTCGCGGACTAGTAGCAATGAGCAGTTCTTC.

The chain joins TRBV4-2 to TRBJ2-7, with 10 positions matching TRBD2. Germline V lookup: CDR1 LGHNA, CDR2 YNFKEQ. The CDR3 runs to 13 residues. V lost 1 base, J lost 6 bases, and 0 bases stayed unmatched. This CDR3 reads CASSQASGSEQYF. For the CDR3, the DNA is TGTGCCAGCAGCCAAGCTAGCGGGAGCGAGCAGTACTTC.

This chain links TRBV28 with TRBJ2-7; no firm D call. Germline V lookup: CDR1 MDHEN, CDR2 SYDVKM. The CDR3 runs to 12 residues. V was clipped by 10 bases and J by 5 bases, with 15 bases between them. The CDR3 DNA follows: TGTGCCACCGCCCGAGGAGTCGACGAGCAGTACTTC. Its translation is CATARGVDEQYF. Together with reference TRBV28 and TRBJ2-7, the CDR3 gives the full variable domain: DVKVTQSSRYLVKRTGEKVFLECVQDMDHENMFWYRQDPGLGLRLIYFSYDVKMKEKGDIPEGYSVSREKKERFSLILESASTNQTSMYLCATARGVDEQYFGPGTRLTVT.

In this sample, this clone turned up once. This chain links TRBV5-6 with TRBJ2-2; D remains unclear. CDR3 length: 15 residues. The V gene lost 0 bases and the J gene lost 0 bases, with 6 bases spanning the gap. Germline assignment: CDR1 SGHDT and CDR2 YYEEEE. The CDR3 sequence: CASSLGQTNTGELFF. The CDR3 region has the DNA TGTGCCAGCAGCTTGGGGCAGACGAACACCGGGGAGCTGTTTTTT.